The sample holds many counts of the clone carrying this TCR beta chain. The antigen remains undetermined. V lost 1 base and J 2 bases, leaving 13 bases between the germline ends. This CDR3 is 16 amino acids long. Germline V lookup: CDR1 MDHEN, CDR2 SYDVKM. This specimen comes from a study of T-cell reconstitution after alpha-beta-depleted transplantation in children. Study results and caveats: T-cell counts and diversity were attributed mostly to newly produced T cells one year after transplant. The origin of alpha-beta T cells about two months after transplant was reportedly several hundred expanded graft clones.

The TCRbeta library incorporated unique molecular identifiers. TCRdb reprocessed the PCR reads with MiXCR, giving one entry per CDR3 protein. The profile shows over 150,000 distinct CDR3 sequences, 5% to 6.5% of them singletons. The rearrangement uses TRBV28 and TRBJ2-3, with D uncertain. The source was PBMCs, collected before TCRalphabeta/CD19-depleted stem cell transplant. The sequence came from a girl less than two years old with combined immunodeficiency, due to receive a stem cell transplant. CDR3 in DNA: TGTGCCAGCAGTTTATCCCTGGCAGGAATCACAGATACGCAGTATTTT. Translation: CASSLSLAGITDTQYF.